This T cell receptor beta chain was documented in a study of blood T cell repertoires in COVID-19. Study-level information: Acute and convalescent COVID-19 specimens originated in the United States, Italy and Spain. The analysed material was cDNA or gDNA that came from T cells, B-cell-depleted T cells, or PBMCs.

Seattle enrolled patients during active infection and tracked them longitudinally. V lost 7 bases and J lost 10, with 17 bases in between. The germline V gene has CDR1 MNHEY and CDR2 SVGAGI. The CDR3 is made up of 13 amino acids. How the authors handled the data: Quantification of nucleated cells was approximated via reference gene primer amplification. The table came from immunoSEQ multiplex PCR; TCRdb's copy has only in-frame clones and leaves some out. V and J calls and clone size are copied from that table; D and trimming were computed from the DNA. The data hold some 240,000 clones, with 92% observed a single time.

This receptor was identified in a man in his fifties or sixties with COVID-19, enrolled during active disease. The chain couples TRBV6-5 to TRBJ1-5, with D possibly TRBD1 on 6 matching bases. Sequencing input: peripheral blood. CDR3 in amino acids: CASKPTGRLPQHF. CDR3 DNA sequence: TGTGCCAGCAAACCGACAGGAAGATTACCCCAGCATTTT.